A selection of T cell receptor beta chains follows, all from one sample in a study of blood T cells in healthy people across ages. TCRdb analysed the 5' RACE reads with MiXCR anew, one entry per CDR3 protein. There are about 1.8 million distinct CDR3 sequences in the sample; just under 50% occur only once, and 2.1% lies in the top ten. Sample: blood. The receptor source for this set is a woman aged 40 to 49 in good health. Each CDR3 is given without its conserved first and last residue. Fields, in order: V gene, CDR3 protein.

TRBV25-1 ASSVHRETGELF
TRBV27 ASSLTFTGTEQTQY
TRBV13 ASSSGTSGGASDTQY
TRBV6-5 ASSSIGTFGMETQY
TRBV4-1 ASSQDPGVYPLH
TRBV6-1 ASSEHKGGDTEAF
TRBV9 ASSVVGGPSTDTQY
TRBV27 ASTRDRGKKYNSPLH
TRBV7-8 ASSQTQGGTYEQY
TRBV12-3/TRBV12-4 ASSLPSGTRSDTQY
TRBV7-2 ASSLNMGGVTDTQY
TRBV7-9 ASSQQPGQGQETQY
TRBV27 ASSLRTSGGAVKTQY
TRBV20-1 SARPWGGDGYT
TRBV29-1 SVVRTSALYEQY
TRBV7-2 ASSLVSSGNNEQF
TRBV7-9 ASSLVTGETQY
TRBV5-1 ASSSSGGAFETQY
TRBV4-2 ASSQGAGKNTEAF
TRBV2 ASRGQTFQETQY
TRBV28 ATRSSYEQY
TRBV20-1 SARDRAGAGYEQY
TRBV7-2 ASSLIHGQPRGYT
TRBV7-2 ASSYRGWGKDLAYGYT
TRBV15 ATSRDIRGGVDRGLFGYT
TRBV24-1 ATSDSGGRGVYNEQF
TRBV6-5 ASSYPGPLQNTEAF
TRBV3-1 ASSQGLGLQGFEQY
TRBV4-2 ASSQVAEGQADTQY
TRBV6-2/TRBV6-3 ASSSPTVIPGQGSAYEQY
TRBV12-3/TRBV12-4 AITRGEREQF
TRBV3-1 ASSVTGTAVPGANVLT
TRBV27 ASSFSPASSYNSPLH
TRBV18 ASSPQGGEYYGYT
TRBV20-1 SAEDPNYGYT
TRBV7-9 ASSPGEVRTDTQY
TRBV7-2 ASSFDRGKNQPQH
TRBV20-1 SAPRGSGGPYEQF
TRBV5-1 ASSFAGVIYEQY
TRBV7-9 ASSLIDRGDPEAF